Sequencing of this TCR beta chain was carried out in a study of pediatric ulcerative colitis. One to two pinch biopsies were taken from the rectum during colonoscopy. Here immunoSEQ multiplex PCR was the method, and the copy in TCRdb shows in-frame clones only, minus some. The table has around 16,000 clones, more than 75% seen once. This clone was counted a single time. This CDR3 contains 12 residues. The V gene's germline CDR1 is MNHNS and CDR2 SASEGT. The V and J ends lost 3 bases and 9 bases respectively, with 12 bases between them. The clonotype comes from a boy between 10 and 17 years old who was a control in a study of pediatric ulcerative colitis. Sequenced sample: gut tissue. V is TRBV6-1 and J is TRBJ2-7, with D possibly being TRBD1 (5 bases). The CDR3 bases are TGTGCCAGCAGTGAGGGGCAGGGAAGGCAGTACTTC. Protein product: CASSEGQGRQYF.